Listed here is a single TCR beta chain. Its cognate antigen is unknown. A much larger clone is a single base away; this may be a read error. Healthy individuals of Caucasian origin from Russia, aged about 6 to 95, served as donors. Germline assignment: CDR1 MDHEN and CDR2 SYDVKM. This CDR3 contains 14 residues. J lost 1 base, V lost 7 bases, and 6 bases had no gene match. The data were obtained in a study of blood T cells in healthy people across ages. Study-level results: Shifts in expanded clonotypes may have been confounded by donor CMV status, which was unknown.

Through a sample-barcoded 5' primer and a J-beta primer mix, a second PCR was run for 7 to 11 cycles. MiXCR was run by TCRdb on the 5' RACE reads, yielding one entry per CDR3 protein. The sample has some 940,000 distinct CDR3 sequences, 25% to 30% seen once. Another study also made use of these data, one on T cells of mothers and their children.

The V gene is TRBV28, the J gene TRBJ2-5; 7 bases align to TRBD2. This TCR came from a middle-aged woman in good health. The sequenced sample was blood. The CDR3 DNA reads TGTGCCAGCATACACGGGGGGATCCAAGAGACCCAGTACTTC. Amino acids: CASIHGGIQETQYF.